This TCR beta chain is drawn from a study of T-cell memory formation after mild COVID-19. Findings and caveats of the study: Memory from before infection featured some responding clones, which suggests cross-reactive memory joined. Clones that shrank (day 15 to 85) were balanced CD4/CD8, whereas later expanders leaned CD4+. Most CD4+ clones that shrank were in CM and EM, while CD8+ ones turned up in EMRA.

TCRdb independently ran MiXCR on the 5' RACE reads; one entry per CDR3 protein. Among nearly 200,000 distinct CDR3 sequences listed, around 16% were seen once. On this clonotype itself: Its matching antigen is unknown.

Per the germline V gene, CDR1 is LGHNA and CDR2 is YNFKEQ. The CDR3 sequence is 16 residues long. With V trimmed by 0 bases and J by 6 bases, 9 bases remained unmatched. V gene TRBV4-2 combines with J gene TRBJ2-7; the match to TRBD2 covers 9 bases. The sequenced sample was PBMCs or a T cell subset sorted from them (not recorded which). The receptor was derived from an adult woman who had mild COVID-19 (a few samples of this study predate the infection). Cell type and time point are not known. In nucleotides, the CDR3 is TGTGCCAGCAGCCAAGACGCCGCGGGAGGGAGGGTCGAGCAGTACTTC. This sequence encodes CASSQDAAGGRVEQYF.